This T cell receptor (beta chain) stems from a study of blood T cell repertoires in COVID-19. Trimming cost V 7 bases and J 6 bases; bases outside gene matches: 8. The CDR3 covers 14 residues. The germline V gene has CDR1 LNHDA and CDR2 SQIVND (reference sequence). The repertoire was sequenced with immunoSEQ multiplex PCR; TCRdb's copy has only in-frame clones and lacks some. Among some 390,000 clones listed, around 86% were seen once. This rearrangement joins TRBV19 to TRBJ1-5, with 8 bases lining up with TRBD1. The material sequenced was peripheral blood. The receptor was isolated from a human donor in a cohort sampled during active COVID-19. This CDR3 is CASNLDRGGQPQHF. The CDR3 nucleotides are TGTGCCAGTAACCTCGACAGGGGAGGTCAGCCCCAGCATTTT.